The clone carrying this T cell receptor beta chain was detected many times. This record comes from a study of T-cell memory formation after mild COVID-19. Using its own MiXCR run on the 5' RACE reads, TCRdb lists one record per CDR3 protein. The data show just under 550,000 distinct CDR3 sequences, just over 20% seen once. CDR1 is SGHTA, CDR2 FQGNSA, per germline. The ends were cut back, 5 bases at V and 0 bases at J, with 11 bases in the middle. The CDR3 is made up of 14 amino acids. Specimen: PBMCs or a T cell subset sorted from them (not recorded which). The chain is built from TRBV7-2 and TRBJ2-7, with D unresolved. This clonotype was obtained from an adult woman who had mild COVID-19 (a few samples of this study predate the infection). Cell type and time point are not known. The CDR3 DNA is TGTGCCAGCAGCCTTCCCTCGAGCTCCTACGAGCAGTACTTC. It specifies CASSLPSSSYEQYF.